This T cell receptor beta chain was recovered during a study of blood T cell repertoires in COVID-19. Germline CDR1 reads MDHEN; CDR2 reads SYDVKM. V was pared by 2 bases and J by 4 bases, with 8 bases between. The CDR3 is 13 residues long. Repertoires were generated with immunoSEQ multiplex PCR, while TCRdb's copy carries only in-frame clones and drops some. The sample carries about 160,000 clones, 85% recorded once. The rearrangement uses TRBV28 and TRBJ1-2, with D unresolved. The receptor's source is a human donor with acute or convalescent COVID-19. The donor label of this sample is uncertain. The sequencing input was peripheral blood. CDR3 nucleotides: TGTGCCAGCAGTTTAATAGAAAGCTATGGCTACACCTTC. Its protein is CASSLIESYGYTF.